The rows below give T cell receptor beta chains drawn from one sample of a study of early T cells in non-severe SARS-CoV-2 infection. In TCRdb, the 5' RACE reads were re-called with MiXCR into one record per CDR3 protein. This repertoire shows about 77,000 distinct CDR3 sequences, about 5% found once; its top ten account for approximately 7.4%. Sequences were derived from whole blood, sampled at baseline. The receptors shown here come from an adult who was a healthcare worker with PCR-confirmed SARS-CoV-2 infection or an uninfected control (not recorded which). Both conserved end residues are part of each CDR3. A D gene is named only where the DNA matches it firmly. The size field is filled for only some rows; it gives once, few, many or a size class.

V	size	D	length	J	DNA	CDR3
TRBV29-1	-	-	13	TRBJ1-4	TGCAGCGTCCCAACTGGGGCTAATGAAAAACTGTTTTTT	CSVPTGANEKLFF
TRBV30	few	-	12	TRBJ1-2	TGTGCCTGGAGCAGGGAAAATTATGGCTACACCTTC	CAWSRENYGYTF
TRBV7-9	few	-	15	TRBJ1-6	TGTGCCAGCAGCTTAAGACAGGTTTATAATTCACCCCTCCACTTT	CASSLRQVYNSPLHF
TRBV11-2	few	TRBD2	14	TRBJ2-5	TGTGCCAGCAGCTTTCTAGCGGGAAGAGGGACCCAGTACTTC	CASSFLAGRGTQYF
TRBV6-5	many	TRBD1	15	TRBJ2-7	TGTGCCAGCAGTTCTCCGGGACAGGGGAAATACGAGCAGTACTTC	CASSSPGQGKYEQYF
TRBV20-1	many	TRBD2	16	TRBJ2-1	TGCAGTGCCGCACTTCCTCTAGCGGGGAACTACAATGAGCAGTTCTTC	CSAALPLAGNYNEQFF
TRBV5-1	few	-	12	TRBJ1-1	TGCGCCAGCAGGGAGGATCGCCTGAGAGCTTTCTTT	CASREDRLRAFF
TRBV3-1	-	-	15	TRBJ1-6	TGTGCCAGCAGCCAAGTGGATTCCTATAATTCACCCCTCCACTTT	CASSQVDSYNSPLHF
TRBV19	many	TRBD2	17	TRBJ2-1	TGTGCCAGTAGATTTTCTAGCGGGAGGGCTTCGTACAATGAGCAGTTCTTC	CASRFSSGRASYNEQFF
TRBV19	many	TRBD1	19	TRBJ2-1	TGTGCCAGTAGTAACAAGGGACCGGGACAGGGAAGCTCCTACAATGAGCAGTTCTTC	CASSNKGPGQGSSYNEQFF
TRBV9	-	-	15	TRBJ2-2	TGTGCCAGCAGCCCCAATGGGGGGATTACCGGGGAGCTGTTTTTT	CASSPNGGITGELFF
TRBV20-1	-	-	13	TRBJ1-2	TGCAGTGCTAGTAGTCAGACCAACTATGGCTACACCTTC	CSASSQTNYGYTF
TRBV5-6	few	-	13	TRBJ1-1	TGTGCCAGCAGCCTGGACTCGAACACTGAAGCTTTCTTT	CASSLDSNTEAFF
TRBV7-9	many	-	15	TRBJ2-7	TGTGCCAGCAGCCCCCGTTCGGCAGGGTCCTACGAGCAGTACTTC	CASSPRSAGSYEQYF
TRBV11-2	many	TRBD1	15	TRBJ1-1	TGTGCCAGCAGCTTAGGAGGGACAGGGCCAGGACGGGCTTTCTTT	CASSLGGTGPGRAFF
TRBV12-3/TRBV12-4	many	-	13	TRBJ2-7	TGTGCCAGCAGTCCAGACAGCTTCCAGGATTTGAAGTTC	CASSPDSFQDLKF
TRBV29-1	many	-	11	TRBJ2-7	TGCAGCGTAGACAGCCTCTACGAGCAGTACTTC	CSVDSLYEQYF
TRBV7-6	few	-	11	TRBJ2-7	TGTGCTTCCCGGTCCCAGGGAGAGCAGTACTTC	CASRSQGEQYF
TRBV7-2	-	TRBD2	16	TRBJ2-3	TGTGCCAGCAGCTGGGGACTAGCGGGAGCCACAGATACGCAGTATTTT	CASSWGLAGATDTQYF
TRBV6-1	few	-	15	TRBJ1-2	TGTGCCAGCACCTCCCTTCGGGGGGGGAGGAGTGGCTACACCTTC	CASTSLRGGRSGYTF
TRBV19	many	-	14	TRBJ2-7	TGTGCCAGTAGTATCCAGGGTCCTACGGGGGAGCAGTACTTC	CASSIQGPTGEQYF
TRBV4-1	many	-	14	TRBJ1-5	TGCGCCAGCACTCCGGGGACTAGCAATCAGCCCCAGCATTTT	CASTPGTSNQPQHF
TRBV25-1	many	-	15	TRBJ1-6	TGTGCCAGCAGTGTAAGGGGCTCCTATAATTCACCCCTCCACTTT	CASSVRGSYNSPLHF
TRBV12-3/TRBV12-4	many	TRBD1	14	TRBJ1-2	TGTGCCAGCAGGAGAGGACAGGGCAACTATGGCTACACCTTC	CASRRGQGNYGYTF
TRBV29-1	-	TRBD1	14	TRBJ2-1	TGCAGCGTCGCCGACAGGGTTTACTACAATGAGCAGTTCTTC	CSVADRVYYNEQFF
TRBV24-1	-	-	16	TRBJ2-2	TGTGCCACCAGTGATCCAACCGGGGACTACACCGGGGAGCTGTTTTTT	CATSDPTGDYTGELFF
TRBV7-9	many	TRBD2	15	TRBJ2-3	TGTGCCAGCAGCCCGGGACTAGCGGGAGTCGACACGCAGTATTTT	CASSPGLAGVDTQYF
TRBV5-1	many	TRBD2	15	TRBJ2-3	TGCGCCAGCAGCTCTCTAGCGGGCCGCACAGATACGCAGTATTTT	CASSSLAGRTDTQYF
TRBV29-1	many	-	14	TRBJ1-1	TGCAGCGTTTCTACAGGTCTGTTGAGGACTGAAGCTTTCTTT	CSVSTGLLRTEAFF
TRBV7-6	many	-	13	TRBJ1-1	TGTGCCAGCAGCTTGATGGGGACGGAGGAAGCTTTCTTT	CASSLMGTEEAFF
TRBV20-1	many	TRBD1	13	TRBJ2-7	TGCAGTGCTAGGAAGACAGGGGTAAACGAGCAGTACTTC	CSARKTGVNEQYF
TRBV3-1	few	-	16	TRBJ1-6	TGTGCCAGCAGCCACGCCTACGGGAGGTGGAATTCACCCCTCCACTTT	CASSHAYGRWNSPLHF
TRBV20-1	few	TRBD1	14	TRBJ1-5	TGCAGTGCTAGAGCCGGGACAGGGAGCCAGCCCCAGCATTTT	CSARAGTGSQPQHF
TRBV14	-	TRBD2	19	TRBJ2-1	TGTGCCAGCAGCCAAGAGGGAAACCCACTAGCGGGGTCCCGCAATGAGCAGTTCTTC	CASSQEGNPLAGSRNEQFF
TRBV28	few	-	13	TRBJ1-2	TGTGCCAGCAGCGTCGAACCAAACTATGGCTACACCTTC	CASSVEPNYGYTF
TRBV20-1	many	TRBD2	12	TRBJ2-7	TGCAGTGCTGGGACTAGTTCCTACGAGCAGTACTTC	CSAGTSSYEQYF
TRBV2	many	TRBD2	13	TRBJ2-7	TGTGCCAGCAAGTGGACTAGGCCTGACGAGCAGTACTTC	CASKWTRPDEQYF
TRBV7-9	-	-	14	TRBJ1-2	TGTGCCAGCAGCCCTGCGGACGGATACTATGGCTACACCTTC	CASSPADGYYGYTF
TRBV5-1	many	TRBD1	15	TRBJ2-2	TGCGCCAGCAGCAAGAACAGGGGGGACGCCGGGGAGCTGTTTTTT	CASSKNRGDAGELFF
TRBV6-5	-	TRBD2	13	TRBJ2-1	TGTGCCAGCAGGCCCACCGGGGGGGGTGAGCAGTTCTTC	CASRPTGGGEQFF
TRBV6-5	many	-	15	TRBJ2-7	TGTGCCAGCAGTTACTCAGCTGAGGGATCCTACGAGCAGTACTTC	CASSYSAEGSYEQYF
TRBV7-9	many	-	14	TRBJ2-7	TGTGCCAGCAGCCCAGTCCCTCCTCCCTACGAGCAGTACTTC	CASSPVPPPYEQYF
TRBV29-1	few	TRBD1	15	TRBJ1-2	TGCAGCGATTCCTCCCGGGACAGGGGGCTCGGTGGCTACACCTTC	CSDSSRDRGLGGYTF
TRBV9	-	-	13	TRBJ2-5	TGTGCCAGCAGCCCCCGTCAGAGGGAGACCCAGTACTTC	CASSPRQRETQYF
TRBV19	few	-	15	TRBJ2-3	TGTGCCAGTAGTCTACCGGGGGGCCAGGAGGGTACGCAGTATTTT	CASSLPGGQEGTQYF
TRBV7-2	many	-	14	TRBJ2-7	TGTGCCAGCAGCACTCGGACTCCTGGGTACGAGCAGTACTTC	CASSTRTPGYEQYF
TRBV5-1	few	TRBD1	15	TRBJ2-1	TGCGCCAGCTCCTCCGGGACAGGCTACTACAATGAGCAGTTCTTC	CASSSGTGYYNEQFF
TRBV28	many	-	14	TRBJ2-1	TGTGCCAGCATCCACTACGGGCGAAACAATGAGCAGTTCTTC	CASIHYGRNNEQFF
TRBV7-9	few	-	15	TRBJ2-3	TGTGCCAGCAGCTTAGCAGGGTCTAGCACAGATACGCAGTATTTT	CASSLAGSSTDTQYF
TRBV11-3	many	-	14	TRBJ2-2	TGTGCCAGCAGCTTAGGGCGGGTTACCGGGGAGCTGTTTTTT	CASSLGRVTGELFF
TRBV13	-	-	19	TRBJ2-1	TGTGCCATCAGCCCCCCGGGACTCCTAACACTTCCCACAAATTTTGAGCAGTTCTTC	CAISPPGLLTLPTNFEQFF
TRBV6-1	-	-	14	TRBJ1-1	TGTGCCAGCAGTGTTGGCAGACTGAACACTGAAGCTTTCTTT	CASSVGRLNTEAFF
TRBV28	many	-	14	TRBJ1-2	TGTGCCAGCAGTTTGTGGCAGGGACCCTATGGCTACACCTTC	CASSLWQGPYGYTF